The T cell receptor beta chain under discussion was sequenced for a study of blood T cell repertoires in COVID-19. Data came from immunoSEQ multiplex PCR; TCRdb stores just in-frame clones and leaves some out. The data contain tens of thousands of clones, roughly 90% of them singletons. Germline-derived CDR1 and CDR2 are SNHLY and FYNNEI. The CDR3 runs to 13 residues. V lost 1 base and J lost 6, with 10 bases in between. The V gene is TRBV2, the J gene TRBJ2-7; D remains ambiguous. Source material: peripheral blood. This clonotype was obtained from a woman aged 45-65 years with active or convalescent COVID-19. The DNA of the CDR3 is TGTGCCAGCAGTGAAGACAGTCGGCTCGAGCAGTACTTC. Protein product: CASSEDSRLEQYF.